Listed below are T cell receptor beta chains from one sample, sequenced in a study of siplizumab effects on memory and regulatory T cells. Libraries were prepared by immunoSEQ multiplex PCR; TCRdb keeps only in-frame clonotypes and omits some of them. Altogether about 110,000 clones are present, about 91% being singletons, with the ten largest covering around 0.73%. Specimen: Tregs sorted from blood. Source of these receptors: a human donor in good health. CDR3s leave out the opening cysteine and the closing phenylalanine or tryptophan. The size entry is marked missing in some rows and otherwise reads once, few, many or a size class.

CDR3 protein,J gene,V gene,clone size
ASSLEDRGKTQY,TRBJ2-5,TRBV5-1,.
ASSDTGSDPDTQY,TRBJ2-3,TRBV6-5,.
ASSLGLGPQETQY,TRBJ2-5,TRBV7-3,once
ASSSGTGGFEQY,TRBJ2-7,TRBV5-1,few
ASSYRDHSVGDTQY,TRBJ2-3,TRBV5-1,.
SASLATEAF,TRBJ1-1,TRBV20-1,.
ASSRQGYSNQPQH,TRBJ1-5,TRBV19,.
ASSLARLSEQF,TRBJ2-1,TRBV7-9,.
ASNMLGRATNEKLF,TRBJ1-4,TRBV2,once
ASSFGLSTDTQY,TRBJ2-3,TRBV7-9,.
ASSPGVNTEAF,TRBJ1-1,TRBV18,.
ASSPSGQLLSGANVLT,TRBJ2-6,TRBV5-1,.
ASSQGSQSYEQY,TRBJ2-7,TRBV4-2,.
ASSLLSSADTQY,TRBJ2-3,TRBV7-2,.
ASSGPSLKAF,TRBJ1-1,TRBV10-2,.
ASRARGMDGYT,TRBJ1-2,TRBV5-4,.
ASSQEGLAGGSTGELF,TRBJ2-2,TRBV4-1,.
ASSPPAGGDYEQY,TRBJ2-7,TRBV18,.
ASELAGRLGEQY,TRBJ2-7,TRBV2,.
ASSPGTGGTEAF,TRBJ1-1,TRBV18,.
ASSGGSYNEQF,TRBJ2-1,TRBV9,.
ASSQDRGKQF,TRBJ2-1,TRBV4-1,.
ASSYSLWAEAF,TRBJ1-1,TRBV6-6,.
ATSRLQLAGVLNEQF,TRBJ2-1,TRBV15,.
ASSVVDRTEAF,TRBJ1-1,TRBV7-8,.
ASSLVAEQY,TRBJ2-7,TRBV7-6,.
ASSEGDSGNQPQH,TRBJ1-5,TRBV6-1,.
ASSMGEFSTDTQY,TRBJ2-3,TRBV19,.
ATSQNRGRETQY,TRBJ2-5,TRBV15,once
ASSVGGSGASYNEQF,TRBJ2-1,TRBV9,.
ASSPSGIGELF,TRBJ2-2,TRBV5-5,.
ACSWYTGELF,TRBJ2-2,TRBV30,.
ASTPLAAGGYSNQPQH,TRBJ1-5,TRBV7-8,.
ASRPDRNPYEQY,TRBJ2-7,TRBV7-6,.
ASSVAPDRAMNTEAF,TRBJ1-1,TRBV9,.
ASSYSLTQGYEQY,TRBJ2-7,TRBV6-5,.
AWDAGSETQY,TRBJ2-5,TRBV30,once
SASIGQGLF,TRBJ1-4,TRBV20-1,few
ASSFDRGLSPLH,TRBJ1-6,TRBV2,.
ASSPGTGGQGATQY,TRBJ2-3,TRBV5-4,once
ASSYYGAGANVLT,TRBJ2-6,TRBV6-5,.
ASSPQPLDRRVEQY,TRBJ2-7,TRBV28,once
ASRPRGSNYGYT,TRBJ1-2,TRBV5-4,.
ASSIGRANYGYT,TRBJ1-2,TRBV19,.
ASSEPRLAAGETQY,TRBJ2-5,TRBV6-1,.
ASSNSHRSLY,TRBJ2-7,TRBV9,.
ASSLPDRAF,TRBJ1-1,TRBV7-2,.
ASSLGLAGQETQY,TRBJ2-5,TRBV5-1,.
AISEQLAANTGELF,TRBJ2-2,TRBV10-3,.
ASSAGTTQF,TRBJ2-1,TRBV9,.
ASSLDSGTDTQY,TRBJ2-3,TRBV5-1,.
ASSSTGPKGYNEQF,TRBJ2-1,TRBV25-1,.
ANSNTYEQY,TRBJ2-7,TRBV2,.
ASSLVAAYNEQF,TRBJ2-1,TRBV5-1,.
ASSEMIISPQH,TRBJ1-5,TRBV6-1,.